This TCR beta chain was identified during a study of T cells in Graves' hyperthyroidism and ophthalmopathy. Study details: Staff took peripheral blood when the initial diagnosis was made, before any treatment began. Study findings and constraints: The model made its ophthalmopathy prediction, and onset followed a median around 6.5 months later. Blood also contained most expanded thyroid clonotypes above 0.001.

Many counts were recorded for this clonotype. Its antigen is not known. Amplified TCR beta CDR3 regions came from RNA transcripts. Carried out on the TCR CDR3, a first-round RT-PCR used the HTBI primer set. Using its own MiXCR run on the multiplex PCR reads, TCRdb lists one record per CDR3 protein. Of 300,000 or so distinct CDR3 sequences in the sample, roughly 23% are singletons; the top ten hold around 45%. The CDR3 length is 14 residues. Germline loops: CDR1 SNHLY, CDR2 FYNNEI. Trimming removed 3 bases from V and 5 bases from J; junction bases left unmatched: 2. Fresh 10 ml peripheral blood yielded PBMCs.

The sequence derives from a woman aged 50 to 65 with Graves' hyperthyroidism. The chain employs TRBV2 and TRBJ2-2, with 8 nucleotides matching TRBD2. Sequenced material: blood. CDR3 sequence (DNA): TGTGCCAGCAGTGAGGCTAGCGGGACCGGGGAGCTGTTTTTT. It codes for CASSEASGTGELFF.